The 23 T cell receptor beta chains in this list originate from one sample, sequenced in a study of T cells expressing NK-cell markers. TCRdb re-analyzed the 5' RACE reads; it lists each CDR3 protein once, without DNA. The sample's table shows 550,000 to 600,000 distinct CDR3 sequences. Sequenced input: blood T cells: a sorted CD56 or NKG2C T cell subset, CD4+ or CD8+ T cells, or bulk PBMC T cells (not recorded which). The receptors were gathered from a man younger than 30 in good health.

The rearrangement joins TRBV12-3 or TRBV12-4 to TRBJ2-1; TCRdb's D gene call, TRBD2, goes unchecked for lack of DNA. The CDR3 contains 15 residues. CDR3 sequence: CASSLAPVPRDEQFF.

The chain is built from TRBV7-6 and TRBJ2-4; TCRdb outputs TRBD1, but without DNA this stays unchecked. The CDR3 loop spans 14 amino acids. Germline lookup yields CDR1 SGHVS and CDR2 FNYEAQ. CDR3 region: CASSSYGGGNIQYF.

V gene TRBV20-1 combines with J gene TRBJ1-4; the TCRdb call, TRBD1, lacks DNA for checking. Germline V gene sequence: CDR1 DFQATT, CDR2 SNEGSKA (reference sequence). This CDR3 region has 14 residues. CDR3 residues: CSAILTDYNEKLFF.

The rearrangement links TRBV7-9 to TRBJ2-1; the D gene TCRdb calls, TRBD2, cannot be checked with no DNA. The CDR3 runs to 14 residues. Germline V gives CDR1 SEHNR, CDR2 FQNEAQ (reference sequence). CDR3 sequence reads: CASTPGGGNNEQFF.

V usage is TRBV7-2 and J usage is TRBJ2-3; as DNA is missing, the TRBD1 call by TCRdb cannot be tested. The CDR3 sequence is 15 residues long. CDR1 and CDR2 (germline): SGHTA, FQGNSA. The CDR3 sequence: CASSFSTGGTDTQYF.

The J gene is TRBJ2-5, the V gene TRBV4-3; TCRdb calls TRBD1, which cannot be checked without DNA. CDR1 is LGHNA, CDR2 YSLEER, per germline. The CDR3 is 15 residues long. The CDR3 here is CASSRDRGDKETQYF.

This chain uses TRBV3-1 with TRBJ2-7. Germline lookup yields CDR1 LGHDT and CDR2 YNNKEL (reference sequence). The CDR3 is 13 residues long. The CDR3 reads CASSPSMNDEQYF.

This rearrangement joins TRBV7-9 to TRBJ2-3; the TRBD1 assignment by TCRdb is unverifiable without DNA. There are 17 residues in the CDR3. Germline-derived CDR1 and CDR2 are SEHNR and FQNEAQ (reference sequence). The CDR3 here is CASSLVRGPESADTQYF.

This chain uses TRBV10-3 with TRBJ1-1; checking the TCRdb D call of TRBD1 is not possible without DNA. Germline loops: CDR1 ENHRY, CDR2 SYGVKD. The CDR3 extends over 15 amino acids. CDR3 region: CAISGRTGQNTEAFF.

The chain combines TRBV7-2 with TRBJ2-1; TCRdb lists TRBD2, though no DNA is available to test this call. CDR1 is SGHTA and CDR2 is FQGNSA in the germline V gene. The CDR3 totals 15 residues. The CDR3 sequence is CASRKGLAAYNEQFF.

The rearrangement uses TRBV5-1 and TRBJ2-4. The CDR3 extends over 17 amino acids. Germline lookup yields CDR1 SGHRS and CDR2 YFSETQ. The CDR3 loop reads CASSLGGSDPAKNIQYF.

The chain is built from TRBV28 and TRBJ2-3; TCRdb's D call, TRBD1, is unchecked because there is no DNA. CDR3 length equals 11 residues. Germline V lookup: CDR1 MDHEN, CDR2 SYDVKM. The CDR3 spells CASSLGHTQYF. Looking up the rest from reference TRBV28 and TRBJ2-3 gives the full variable domain: DVKVTQSSRYLVKRTGEKVFLECVQDMDHENMFWYRQDPGLGLRLIYFSYDVKMKEKGDIPEGYSVSREKKERFSLILESASTNQTSMYLCASSLGHTQYFGPGTRLTVL.

J is TRBJ2-7 and V is TRBV12-3 or TRBV12-4; lacking DNA, the TRBD1 call made by TCRdb goes unchecked. This CDR3 comprises 17 residues. The CDR3 is CASSSSHLTGTGVEQYF.

The V gene is TRBV20-1, the J gene TRBJ2-7; TCRdb lists TRBD1, though no DNA is available to test this call. Germline CDR1 reads DFQATT; CDR2 reads SNEGSKA (reference sequence). CDR3 length equals 14 residues. CDR3 amino acids: CSARVGRPGDEQYF.

V gene TRBV20-1 combines with J gene TRBJ2-7; TCRdb's assignment of TRBD1 cannot be checked, as there is no DNA. Germline CDR1 reads DFQATT; CDR2 reads SNEGSKA (reference sequence). The CDR3 contains 14 residues. The CDR3 protein is CSARDTSGSYEQYF.

The chain carries TRBV4-1 and TRBJ2-5; TCRdb selects TRBD1, and the lack of DNA leaves this call unchecked. The CDR3 loop spans 14 amino acids. Germline CDR1 and CDR2: MGHRA and YSYEKL. The CDR3 here is CASQAAGSGETQYF.

This chain joins TRBV29-1 and TRBJ2-1; no DNA is available, so the TRBD1 call from TCRdb remains unchecked. Looked up from germline, CDR1 is SQVTM and CDR2 is ANQGSEA. The CDR3 spans 16 residues. CDR3 residues: CSVEKHQGMRYNEQFF.

The gene calls are TRBV24-1 and TRBJ2-2; the D call of TRBD2 rests on TCRdb alone, since no DNA is present to check it. The length of the CDR3 is 14 residues. Germline CDR1 reads KGHDR; CDR2 reads SFDVKD. CDR3 in amino acids: CATQQAPSTGELFF.

CDR3 amino acids: CASSQDEARYYYNEQFF. The genes are TRBV4-2 and TRBJ2-1; absent DNA, TCRdb's TRBD2 call cannot be checked. The CDR3 is 17 amino acids. Germline CDR1 LGHNA, CDR2 YNFKEQ.

V and J are TRBV11-2 and TRBJ2-5; the TRBD1 assignment by TCRdb is unverifiable without DNA. CDR1 SGHAT and CDR2 FQNNGV come from the germline V gene. CDR3 length: 15 residues. The CDR3 reads CASSLEAGPRGTQYF.

The chain is built from TRBV18 and TRBJ2-7. The CDR3 extends over 14 amino acids. Per the germline V gene, CDR1 is KGHSH and CDR2 is LQKENI. The CDR3 protein is CASSPDGKPYEQYF.

The CDR3 sequence: CASTLKVADTQYF. The J gene is TRBJ2-3, the V gene TRBV5-1. The V gene's germline CDR1 is SGHRS and CDR2 YFSETQ. The CDR3 is made up of 13 amino acids.

The V gene is TRBV9, the J gene TRBJ2-7; with no DNA, the TCRdb D assignment of TRBD1 cannot be verified. Germline V lookup: CDR1 SGDLS, CDR2 YYNGEE. CDR3 size: 14 residues. This CDR3 reads CASSASDSRAEQYF.